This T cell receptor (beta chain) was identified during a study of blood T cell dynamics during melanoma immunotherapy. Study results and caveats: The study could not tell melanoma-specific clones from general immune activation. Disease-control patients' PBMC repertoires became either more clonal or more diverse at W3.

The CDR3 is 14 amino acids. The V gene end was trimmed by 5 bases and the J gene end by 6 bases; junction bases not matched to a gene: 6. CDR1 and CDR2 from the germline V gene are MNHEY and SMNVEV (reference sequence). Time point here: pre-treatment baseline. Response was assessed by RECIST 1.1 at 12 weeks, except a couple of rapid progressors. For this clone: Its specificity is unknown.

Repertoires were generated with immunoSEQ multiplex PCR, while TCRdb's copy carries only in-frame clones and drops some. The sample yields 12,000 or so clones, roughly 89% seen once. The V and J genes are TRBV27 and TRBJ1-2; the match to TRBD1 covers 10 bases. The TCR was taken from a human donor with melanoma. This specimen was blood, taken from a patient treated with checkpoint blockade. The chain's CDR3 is CASSLRQGANGYTF. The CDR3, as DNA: TGTGCCAGCAGTCTCCGACAGGGGGCTAATGGCTACACCTTC.